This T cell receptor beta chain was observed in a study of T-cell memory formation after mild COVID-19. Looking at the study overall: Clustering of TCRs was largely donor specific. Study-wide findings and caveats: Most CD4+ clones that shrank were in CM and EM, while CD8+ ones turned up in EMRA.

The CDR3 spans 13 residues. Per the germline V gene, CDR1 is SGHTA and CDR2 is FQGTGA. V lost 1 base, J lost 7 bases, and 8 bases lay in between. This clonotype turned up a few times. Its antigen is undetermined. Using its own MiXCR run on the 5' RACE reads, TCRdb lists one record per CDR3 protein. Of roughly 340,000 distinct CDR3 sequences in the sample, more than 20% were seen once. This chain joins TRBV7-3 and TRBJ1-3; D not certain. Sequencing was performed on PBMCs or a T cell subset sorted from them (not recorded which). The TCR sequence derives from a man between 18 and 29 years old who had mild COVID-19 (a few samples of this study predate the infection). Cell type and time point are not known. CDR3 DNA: TGTGCCAGCAGCTTAAATCGGGGTAACACCATATATTTT. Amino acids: CASSLNRGNTIYF.